This passage covers 14 T cell receptor beta chains from one sample sequenced in a study of identifying expanded T cells in peripheral blood. Assay used: immunoSEQ multiplex PCR; TCRdb lists only in-frame clones, some missing. Among some 97,000 clones listed, around nine tenths were seen once. The sequenced material came from blood. The receptor set was obtained from a person aged 18 to 70 in good health.

The chain joins TRBV9 to TRBJ1-6, with a possible D match to TRBD1 (5 bases). The V and J ends lost 4 bases and 9 bases respectively, with 20 bases between them. Germline lookup yields CDR1 SGDLS and CDR2 YYNGEE. The CDR3 sequence is 16 residues long. CDR3 in DNA: TGTGCCAGCAGCCCACAGTCCGGGACGGCTTTTTCACCCCTCCACTTT. Amino acid sequence: CASSPQSGTAFSPLHF. The full variable domain, in which reference TRBV9 and TRBJ1-6 provide the parts outside the CDR3, is DSGVTQTPKHLITATGQRVTLRCSPRSGDLSVYWYQQSLDQGLQFLIQYYNGEERAKGNILERFSAQQFPDLHSELNLSSLELGDSALYFCASSPQSGTAFSPLHFGNGTRLTVT.

The chain uses TRBV6-5 and TRBJ1-2; TRBD1 matches 8 bases. CDR3 length: 14 amino acids. V trimming: 5 bases; J trimming: 7 bases; junction bases outside the gene matches: 9. CDR1 is MNHEY and CDR2 is SVGAGI in the germline V gene. This chain's CDR3 is CASSQQGVGGGYTF. In nucleotides, the CDR3 is TGTGCCAGCAGTCAACAGGGGGTAGGAGGTGGCTACACCTTC.

J is TRBJ1-1 and V is TRBV9, with 7 positions matching TRBD1. CDR1 and CDR2 (germline): SGDLS, YYNGEE. Trimming at V came to 0 bases and at J to 8 bases, leaving 7 bases not matched to a gene. The CDR3 contains 14 residues. CDR3 nucleotide sequence: TGTGCCAGCAGCGTAGTTACAGGGGATCAAGAAGCTTTCTTT. Amino acids: CASSVVTGDQEAFF. Complete variable domain (other parts from reference TRBV9 and TRBJ1-1): DSGVTQTPKHLITATGQRVTLRCSPRSGDLSVYWYQQSLDQGLQFLIQYYNGEERAKGNILERFSAQQFPDLHSELNLSSLELGDSALYFCASSVVTGDQEAFFGQGTRLTVV.

The chain links TRBV10-3 to TRBJ1-1; D might be TRBD1 (5 bases). V was shortened by 10 bases and J by 4 bases, with 22 bases between the two germline ends. The CDR3 is 15 residues long. Germline V gene sequence: CDR1 ENHRY, CDR2 SYGVKD. The chain's CDR3 is CATRKVGQGGTEAFF. The CDR3 DNA reads TGTGCCACCAGAAAAGTCGGGCAGGGAGGCACTGAAGCTTTCTTT.

This clone was observed once. The V and J genes are TRBV7-9 and TRBJ1-1; D gene ambiguous. The germline CDR1 and CDR2 sequences are SEHNR and FQNEAQ (reference sequence). The V end was cut by 1 base, the J end by 7 bases, with 7 bases between. This CDR3 region has 12 residues. The CDR3 bases are TGTGCCAGCAGCTTAGTTGAGGGTGAAGCTTTCTTT. Translating gives CASSLVEGEAFF.

A single count supports this clone. The chain links TRBV30 to TRBJ1-5; 8 bases line up with TRBD1. Germline CDR1 and CDR2: GTSNPN and SVGIG (reference sequence). After removal of 3 bases from V and 5 bases from J, the junction contained 12 bases not matched to a gene. The CDR3 has 16 amino acids. The CDR3 loop is CAWSGGDRGYHQPQHF. In nucleotides, the CDR3 is TGTGCCTGGAGCGGAGGCGACAGGGGATATCATCAGCCCCAGCATTTT.

The chain uses TRBV27 and TRBJ2-7, with TRBD2 as a possible D gene (6 bases). Trimming took off 5 bases at V and 6 bases at J, with 26 bases between the two ends. This CDR3 is 17 amino acids long. CDR1 and CDR2 (germline): MNHEY, SMNVEV (reference sequence). In nucleotides, the CDR3 is TGTGCCAGCAGTCCCCCCCGCACTAGGGCGGGAAGGGTCGAGCAGTACTTC. Protein product: CASSPPRTRAGRVEQYF.

This chain joins TRBV10-1 and TRBJ2-5, with 7 bases aligning to TRBD1. Germline V gene data show CDR1 as WNHNN and CDR2 as SYGVQD (reference sequence). This CDR3 is built from 18 residues. The V gene end was trimmed by 0 bases and the J gene end by 8 bases; junction bases not matched to a gene: 18. The CDR3 DNA reads TGCGCCAGCAGTGAGTCGGCCCGAGACAGGGTAGCGTTTCAAACCCAGTACTTC. This codes for CASSESARDRVAFQTQYF.

The chain employs TRBV7-9 and TRBJ2-2, with D uncertain. The CDR3 is made up of 16 amino acids. The V gene's germline CDR1 is SEHNR and CDR2 FQNEAQ (reference sequence). V lost 5 bases, J lost 0 bases, and 13 bases lay in between. The CDR3 sequence is CASSQSRVSNTGELFF. The CDR3 coding sequence is TGTGCCAGCAGCCAATCACGGGTTTCGAACACCGGGGAGCTGTTTTTT.

Regarding this clone: A much larger clonotype is one base distant, so this may be a read error. CDR3 loop: CASSLEGQRVEAFF. In nucleotides, the CDR3 is TGTGCCAGCAGCTTGGAGGGACAGAGAGTTGAAGCTTTCTTT. The chain has TRBV5-5 and TRBJ1-1; 7 bases map to TRBD1. J gave up 7 bases and V 0 bases, and 6 bases lay outside the gene matches. This CDR3 has 14 residues. Per the germline V gene, CDR1 is SGHKS and CDR2 is YYEKEE (reference sequence). The complete variable domain, with remaining parts taken from reference TRBV5-5 and TRBJ1-1, reads DAGVTQSPTHLIKTRGQQVTLRCSPISGHKSVSWYQQVLGQGPQFIFQYYEKEERGRGNFPDRFSARQFPNYSSELNVNALLLGDSALYLCASSLEGQRVEAFFGQGTRLTVV.

The genes are TRBV6-5 and TRBJ1-1, with a weak D call TRBD1 (5 bases). Per germline, CDR1 MNHEY and CDR2 SVGAGI. The CDR3 length is 14 residues. V was trimmed by 6 bases and J by 0 bases, leaving 11 bases between them. As DNA, the CDR3 is TGTGCCAGCAGGAGACAGTCCATGAACACTGAAGCTTTCTTT. Translation: CASRRQSMNTEAFF.

This chain uses TRBV9 with TRBJ1-1; D is perhaps TRBD1 (5 bases). Trimming left V 4 bases short and J 0 bases short, with 13 bases between. Germline V lookup: CDR1 SGDLS, CDR2 YYNGEE. The CDR3 consists of 15 residues. CDR3: CASSTGEGVNTEAFF. DNA of the CDR3: TGTGCCAGCAGCACTGGGGAAGGGGTGAACACTGAAGCTTTCTTT.

The chain recombines TRBV11-2 with TRBJ1-2; D is unresolved. CDR3 size: 15 residues. Per the germline V gene, CDR1 is SGHAT and CDR2 is FQNNGV. V was clipped by 8 bases and J by 4 bases, with 20 bases between them. For the CDR3, the DNA is TGTGCCAGCGCCCTAGGTTACGGGATGATCTATGGCTACACCTTC. Translation: CASALGYGMIYGYTF.

Only one count was recorded for this clone. J is TRBJ1-5 and V is TRBV6-1, with TRBD1 identical over 10 bases. In germline, CDR1 is MNHNS, CDR2 SASEGT. Trimming at V came to 5 bases and at J to 5 bases, leaving 6 bases not matched to a gene. The CDR3 has 15 amino acids. The CDR3 region is CASSSDRGFYQPQHF. In DNA form, the CDR3 reads TGTGCCAGCAGTTCGGACAGGGGGTTTTATCAGCCCCAGCATTTT.